This T cell receptor beta chain was profiled in a study of cytomegalovirus exposure and HLA in healthy donors. Germline CDR1 and CDR2: SGHRS and YFSETQ. This CDR3 comprises 15 residues. Concerning this clone: Antigen specificity is unknown.

General study points: Most TCR sequences were rare, but some public TCRs occurred in many donors. Most of the TCR beta V segments (in an earlier analysis) were productive either about 87% or about 30% of the time.

In the PCR, 60 Vbeta and 13 Jbeta primers were used. Assay used: immunoSEQ multiplex PCR; TCRdb lists only in-frame clones, some missing. Of about 240,000 clones in the sample, about 88% are singletons; the top ten hold roughly 0.24%. The rearrangement links TRBV5-1 to TRBJ2-5; 8 bases match TRBD1. The J call could be wrong; TRBJ2-7 is a better fit for the DNA end. This receptor was obtained from a girl aged 2-15 years in good health and CMV-seronegative. Material: PBMCs. CDR3 sequence (DNA): TGCGCCAGCAGCTTGGTTGTCAGGGGGCCCTACGAGCAGTACTTC. This codes for CASSLVVRGPYEQYF.